This T cell receptor (beta chain) was captured by sequencing in a study of blood T cells in healthy people across ages. Study-level points and caveats: A conclusive naive versus antigen-experienced comparison was prevented by the unsorted PBMCs.

V was cut by 3 bases and J by 1 base, with 12 bases left in between. The CDR3 has 15 amino acids. With respect to this clonotype: Its antigen is undetermined.

Every donor provided 8.5 to 10 milliliters of peripheral blood. Each sample had at least 7 million PBMCs isolated. A second PCR, run for about 6 to 11 cycles, used a sample-barcoded 5' primer plus a J-beta primer mix. Each cDNA molecule carried a tag from a template-switch adaptor that contained 12 random nucleotides. Each CDR3 protein gets one entry after TCRdb re-called the 5' RACE reads with MiXCR. The sample contains more than 700,000 distinct CDR3 sequences, 35% to 60% of which appear only once. This TCR derives from an elderly man in good health. Sequenced material: blood. The gene calls are TRBV12-3 or TRBV12-4 and TRBJ1-2; no definite D call. The CDR3 nucleotides are TGTGCCAGCAGTTTCCGGCACGCTTATAACTATGGCTACACCTTC. Protein: CASSFRHAYNYGYTF.